This T cell receptor (beta chain) was sequenced for a study of OX40 agonist ivuxolimab in advanced cancers. The study in broad terms: Ivuxolimab was an agonistic, fully human IgG2 monoclonal antibody directed against OX40 (CD134), a costimulatory receptor. Intravenous ivuxolimab was administered to patients every 2 weeks at six dose levels: 0.01, 0.1, 0.3, 1.5, 3 and 10 mg/kg. Of the 50 to 55 patients in dose escalation, about 20 had hepatocellular carcinoma, some 15 had melanoma, 9 had renal cell carcinoma and 9 had head and neck cancer. In the dose-escalation cohort, roughly 82% of patients were male, and the mean age was approximately 60 years with a range of roughly 23 to 79. Prior anti-PD-1, anti-PD-L1 or anti-CTLA-4 therapy was permitted, and checkpoint inhibitors had been received by approximately 39% of dose-escalation patients. Partial responses were achieved by three dose-escalation patients, of whom one had hepatocellular carcinoma and two had cutaneous melanoma. Peripheral TCRbeta sequencing was intended to test whether TCR sequence diversity was altered and clonal T-cell expansion was caused by ivuxolimab. The paper covers the monotherapy dose-escalation part of the phase I ivuxolimab trial, which included N ≈ 50 patients. Overall study results and their limits: On average, CD8+ T cells showed more expanded clones than CD4+ T cells after ivuxolimab. Low levels of normalized T-cell clonal expansion were also seen in some patients who did not respond. At doses from 0.1 to 3.0 mg/kg, clonal expansion was seen in both CD4+ and CD8+ blood T cells between baseline and week 6. In partial responders in the 0.1-3.0 mg/kg groups, normalized peripheral clonal expansion was found to be among the lowest, especially among CD8+ T cells. The antigen specificity of the peripheral T cells that underwent clonal expansion was not determined.

From its cysteine to its phenylalanine, the CDR3 spans 14 amino acids. Only CDR3 DNA is held: 42 bases, read in frame from base 1. CDR1 MNHEY and CDR2 SMNVEV are derived from the germline V gene (reference sequence). At the junction V is shortened by 3 bases and J by 4 bases, with 9 bases in between. Genomic DNA was isolated from the sorted cells so that the TCRbeta CDR3 region could be sequenced. The immunoSEQ Assay was used for sequencing of TCRbeta CDR3 regions. TCRdb provides this immuneACCESS table in a form limited to in-frame rearrangements. Some clones are lacking; in checked studies, under half of them reflect an unresolved V gene, and why the rest are absent is not known. The sample contains tens of thousands of clones, over 80% of them found a single time. Of the sample, nearly 7.5% falls within the top ten clones. The trial excluded patients who had a history of autoimmune disease or were on systemic immunosuppression. Peripheral blood for TCR sequencing was collected from all dose cohorts at baseline, on cycle 4 day 1, and on cycle 7 day 1. The samples were taken from a phase I, first-in-human, multicenter, open-label dose-escalation trial of ivuxolimab. The trial enrolled adults with locally advanced or metastatic head and neck squamous cell, hepatocellular, melanoma or renal cell carcinoma. CD4+ and CD8+ T cells were sorted separately from peripheral blood before TCR sequencing.

Regarding this clone: There is no known antigen for this receptor. No quality values exist for individual bases; no much larger clone is one base distant.

The specimen comprised CD4+ or CD8+ T cells sorted from blood, sampled in a trial of the OX40 agonist ivuxolimab. The chain couples TRBV27 to TRBJ2-2, and TRBD2 may be the D gene, going by 6 matching bases. This sequence originates from an adult with an advanced solid tumor such as melanoma, head and neck, liver or kidney cancer. The CDR3 region: CASSFQGGTGELFF. The DNA reads as follows: TGTGCCAGCAGTTTTCAGGGAGGCACCGGGGAGCTGTTTTTT.